The rows below give T cell receptor beta chains drawn from one sample of a study of blood T cells in healthy people across ages. TCRdb reanalysed the 5' RACE reads using MiXCR and keeps one entry per CDR3 protein. Of over 450,000 distinct CDR3 sequences listed, 24% are singletons. These data are also associated with another study on T cells of mothers and their children.

Sequencing was performed on blood. Receptors were obtained from a boy younger than 18 in good health. CDR3s include the opening cysteine and the closing phenylalanine or tryptophan. A D gene is named only where the DNA matches it firmly. Clone sizes are given selectively: once, few, many, or a class where the clone is expanded.

v_gene,abundance,d_gene,j_gene,CDR3aa,CDR3nt
TRBV25-1,-,TRBD2,TRBJ2-1,CASSGVLRGAQQFF,TGTGCCAGCAGTGGGGTCTTGCGGGGGGCCCAGCAGTTCTTC
TRBV4-3,-,TRBD1,TRBJ2-5,CASSQGQGALTETQYF,TGCGCCAGCAGCCAAGGACAGGGGGCATTGACGGAGACCCAGTACTTC
TRBV7-9,-,-,TRBJ1-2,CASSFTLTTDGYTF,TGTGCCAGCAGCTTCACACTAACGACAGATGGCTACACCTTC
TRBV29-1,many,-,TRBJ2-5,CSVEPYRQPQETQYF,TGCAGCGTCGAACCTTACCGACAGCCCCAAGAGACCCAGTACTTC
TRBV29-1,-,-,TRBJ1-2,CSVEDGGGWGYTF,TGCAGCGTTGAAGATGGTGGGGGTTGGGGCTACACCTTC
TRBV12-3/TRBV12-4,-,-,TRBJ2-7,CASSRQTYEQYF,TGTGCCAGCAGCCGGCAGACCTACGAGCAGTACTTC
TRBV28,-,-,TRBJ1-2,CASSFKNRPYGYTF,TGTGCCAGCAGTTTTAAAAATCGGCCATATGGCTACACCTTC
TRBV5-1,-,-,TRBJ1-3,CASSLLQGSNTIYF,TGCGCCAGCAGCTTGCTCCAGGGTAGTAACACCATATATTTT
TRBV11-3,few,-,TRBJ2-1,CASSDSAGGKQFF,TGTGCCAGCAGTGACTCCGCGGGTGGAAAGCAGTTCTTC
TRBV10-3,few,-,TRBJ1-3,CAITPVIGNTIYF,TGTGCCATCACTCCCGTGATTGGAAACACCATATATTTT
TRBV28,-,-,TRBJ1-5,CASKRVGTRQSNQPQHF,TGTGCCAGCAAGAGGGTTGGGACACGTCAAAGCAATCAGCCCCAGCATTTT
TRBV10-3,-,TRBD2,TRBJ2-7,CAISESLAGSSYEQYF,TGTGCCATCAGTGAGTCTCTAGCGGGAAGCTCCTACGAGCAGTACTTC